The 5 T cell receptor beta chains presented below share a single source sample, sequenced in a study of T cells in localized non-small cell lung cancer. Method: immunoSEQ multiplex PCR; TCRdb's copy keeps in-frame clones and lacks some. The sample has 40,000 to 55,000 clones, approximately 80% seen once. The sample was peripheral blood mononuclear cells, taken before any cancer treatment. Every receptor here comes from a man between 35 and 75 years old with stage III lung adenocarcinoma.

A single count supports this clone. This chain links TRBV30 with TRBJ2-5, with D tentatively TRBD1 (6 bases). Germline-derived CDR1 and CDR2 are GTSNPN and SVGIG (reference sequence). Trimming left V 3 bases short and J 5 bases short, with 7 bases between. This CDR3 has 11 residues. DNA of the CDR3: TGTGCCTGGAGGAGGGGGGAGACCCAGTACTTC. Translation: CAWRRGETQYF.

Here the CDR3 DNA reads TGCAGCGTTGAGTTTCTGGACAGGGGGATCTCTGGGGCCAACGTCCTGACTTTC. Amino acid sequence: CSVEFLDRGISGANVLTF. The V and J genes are TRBV29-1 and TRBJ2-6; 10 bases fit TRBD1. V shed 3 bases and J 0 bases; nucleotides not matched to a gene: 8. The CDR3 loop spans 18 amino acids. CDR1 and CDR2 from the germline V gene are SQVTM and ANQGSEA.

This rearrangement joins TRBV7-9 to TRBJ1-1, with TRBD1 matching over 10 bases. From germline, CDR1 is SEHNR and CDR2 FQNEAQ (reference sequence). The CDR3 runs to 16 residues. V lost 1 base and J lost 3; bases outside the gene matches: 5. The CDR3 DNA reads TGTGCCAGCAGCTTAGAATTCGGACAGGGGGACACTGAAGCTTTCTTT. This translates into CASSLEFGQGDTEAFF.

The chain has TRBV14 and TRBJ2-1; 8 bases are a match to TRBD1. This CDR3 has 15 amino acids. Germline lookup yields CDR1 SGHDN and CDR2 FVKESK. The V gene end was trimmed by 4 bases and the J gene end by 14 bases; junction bases not matched to a gene: 16. CDR3 nucleotides: TGTGCCAGCAGCCGGGCCATAGGGCCGGGGACAGGAAAGTTCTTC. Its translation is CASSRAIGPGTGKFF.

The rearrangement uses TRBV5-5 and TRBJ1-1, with D perhaps TRBD1 (5 bases). V was clipped by 3 bases and J by 3 bases, with 9 bases between them. CDR1 and CDR2 from the germline V gene are SGHKS and YYEKEE (reference sequence). CDR3 length: 13 amino acids. The DNA of the CDR3 is TGTGCCAGCAGCTGGGGCTGGGACACTGAAGCTTTCTTT. It is translated as CASSWGWDTEAFF.